Listed below are T cell receptor beta chains from one sample, sequenced in a study of T cell responses to AZD1222 COVID-19 vaccine. TCRdb's table, derived via immunoSEQ multiplex PCR, lists solely in-frame clones and lacks some. The table has about 140,000 clones, approximately 88% seen once. Source: peripheral blood, taken on day 0 of AZD1222 vaccination. Receptors originate from an adult in good health. Each CDR3 is given with its conserved first and last residue. Not all rows give a size; the values are once, few, many and, for expanded clones, a class.

V gene,clone size,J gene,CDR3 protein
TRBV7-2,NA,TRBJ2-2,CASSLDYTNTGELFF
TRBV28,NA,TRBJ2-7,CASSLGTGYEQYF
TRBV10-3,once,TRBJ1-1,CAISENFGTEAFF
TRBV7-9,once,TRBJ2-7,CASSLAGGSSYEQYF
TRBV10-3,NA,TRBJ2-7,CAIGQGVHEQYF
TRBV27,NA,TRBJ1-2,CASSLIGADYGYTF
TRBV9,NA,TRBJ2-2,CASSVSGNAAGELFF
TRBV6-2/TRBV6-3,NA,TRBJ2-2,CASSYGTGELFF
TRBV7-2,NA,TRBJ2-3,CASSPGTLARTDTQYF
TRBV18,NA,TRBJ1-1,CASSPTPGLNTEAFF
TRBV23-1,NA,TRBJ2-7,CASSPTGLSYEQYF
TRBV3-1/TRBV3-2,NA,TRBJ2-3,CASSQDRGKNTQYF
TRBV15,NA,TRBJ2-5,CATSRDRPNAGETQYF
TRBV29-1,NA,TRBJ2-7,CSVSHRGWGYEQYF
TRBV11-2,once,TRBJ1-1,CASSLGWGARDEWTEAFF
TRBV5-3,NA,TRBJ1-2,CAREAGQNYGYTF
TRBV19,NA,TRBJ2-2,CASSTPRPVNTGELFF
TRBV5-1,NA,TRBJ2-6,CASNLGQGAPSGANVLTF
TRBV12-5,NA,TRBJ1-2,CASGSGQGKLGYTF
TRBV21-1,NA,TRBJ2-2,CASSPSGQGPITGELFF
TRBV29-1,NA,TRBJ1-1,CSVENRGSKEAFF
TRBV7-2,NA,TRBJ1-1,CASSSDRSNTEAFF
TRBV15,NA,TRBJ2-3,CATSRVAARTDTQYF
TRBV4-2,NA,TRBJ1-3,CASSQDPRTGIAGNTIYF
TRBV12-3/TRBV12-4,NA,TRBJ1-1,CASSFWGNTEAFF
TRBV5-6,NA,TRBJ2-1,CASRTSGESYNEQFF
TRBV25-1,once,TRBJ1-2,CTSGANYGYTF
TRBV4-3,NA,TRBJ2-3,CASSLRGSTDTQYF
TRBV11-2,NA,TRBJ2-2,CASSLLFLRQANTGELFF
TRBV7-8,NA,TRBJ1-2,CASSLLRGWAYGYTF
TRBV6-2/TRBV6-3,NA,TRBJ2-7,CASSYQTGSYEQYF
TRBV11-2,NA,TRBJ1-5,CASSLGTGGHQPQHF
TRBV7-2,NA,TRBJ2-1,CASRFSGNSYNEQFF
TRBV28,NA,TRBJ1-3,CASSSPQGTRNTIYF
TRBV29-1,NA,TRBJ1-6,CSVVGELGPTETPYNSPLHF
TRBV21-1,NA,TRBJ1-4,CASSKAPMREEEKLFF
TRBV25-1,NA,TRBJ2-5,CASSDGGQETQYF
TRBV6-2/TRBV6-3,NA,TRBJ1-5,CASSYQGVWQPQHF
TRBV6-2/TRBV6-3,once,TRBJ2-7,CASSPLAGAYEQYF
TRBV9,NA,TRBJ2-7,CASSEGSGGFYEQYF